These 32 T cell receptor beta chains originate from one sample sequenced in a study of T-cell reconstitution after alpha-beta-depleted transplantation in children. As it was prepared, the TCRbeta library received unique molecular identifiers. TCRdb re-called the PCR reads with MiXCR, one entry per CDR3 protein. The repertoire holds around 450,000 distinct CDR3 sequences, with roughly a tenth as singletons. This sample comprised PBMCs, obtained before TCRalphabeta/CD19-depleted stem cell transplant. The receptors shown here come from a child aged 2-15 years with inherited bone marrow failure, due to receive a stem cell transplant.

This clonotype appeared a few times. The chain employs TRBV5-4 and TRBJ2-6; no definite D call. The CDR3 totals 15 residues. Trimming left V 0 bases short and J 4 bases short, with 8 bases between. CDR1 is SGHNT and CDR2 is YYREEE in the germline V gene (reference sequence). In DNA, the CDR3 is TGTGCCAGCAGCTTGGCCAAGGCGGGGGCCAACGTCCTGACTTTC. It encodes CASSLAKAGANVLTF.

This clonotype was observed at least ten times. The genes are TRBV5-1 and TRBJ1-1; TRBD1 matches at 8 bases. V lost 4 bases to trimming and J lost 4 bases; unmatched junction nucleotides: 6. The CDR3 is 14 amino acids. The V gene's germline CDR1 is SGHRS and CDR2 YFSETQ. The CDR3 DNA reads TGCGCCAGCAGCCCGGACAGGGCCGTCACTGAAGCTTTCTTT. Protein sequence: CASSPDRAVTEAFF. Supplemented by reference TRBV5-1 and TRBJ1-1, the full variable domain reads KAGVTQTPRYLIKTRGQQVTLSCSPISGHRSVSWYQQTPGQGLQFLFEYFSETQRNKGNFPGRFSGRQFSNSRSEMNVSTLELGDSALYLCASSPDRAVTEAFFGQGTRLTVV.

The table lists this clonotype with many counts. The rearrangement uses TRBV5-1 and TRBJ2-2; D is unresolved. Trimming stripped 4 bases from V and 4 bases from J, with 14 bases between. Germline V CDR1 and CDR2: SGHRS, YFSETQ. This CDR3 is built from 15 residues. This chain's CDR3 is CASSRIGSVTGELFF. The CDR3 nucleotides are TGCGCCAGCAGCCGGATAGGATCTGTCACCGGGGAGCTGTTTTTT.

This clonotype has a handful of counts. The V call is TRBV27, the J call TRBJ2-6; 9 nucleotides align to TRBD2. V trimming: 1 base; J trimming: 0 bases; junction bases outside the gene matches: 4. This CDR3 is 18 amino acids long. The germline CDR1 and CDR2 sequences are MNHEY and SMNVEV (reference sequence). The CDR3 is CASSLFPSGVSGANVLTF. In DNA form, the CDR3 reads TGTGCCAGCAGTTTATTTCCTAGCGGGGTCTCTGGGGCCAACGTCCTGACTTTC.

This clonotype was observed a handful of times. A read error may account for a junction end that differs from germline. The rearrangement links TRBV7-9 to TRBJ1-1; D call uncertain. This CDR3 spans 14 amino acids. CDR1 and CDR2 (germline): SEHNR, FQNEAQ (reference sequence). CDR3 amino acids: CASSSMGKNTEAFF. The CDR3 DNA follows: TGTGCCAGCAGCTCAATGGGGAAGAACACTGAAGCTTTTTTT.

In this sample, this clonotype turned up many times. The chain couples TRBV20-1 to TRBJ2-5; 7 positions agree with TRBD1. The V gene's germline CDR1 is DFQATT and CDR2 SNEGSKA (reference sequence). The CDR3 loop spans 13 amino acids. Germline trimming cut 6 bases from V and 5 bases from J; bases unmatched to any gene: 9. CDR3 amino acids: CSAQTDRAETQYF. The CDR3 coding sequence is TGCAGTGCACAAACCGACAGGGCGGAGACCCAGTACTTC.

This clonotype is a singleton in its sample. This could be a read error, since a much larger clone is one nucleotide away. This chain uses TRBV24-1 with TRBJ2-3; tentative D call: TRBD1 (6 bases). Trimming cost V 3 bases and J 3 bases, with 9 bases left between them. The CDR3 runs to 14 residues. The germline gives CDR1 KGHDR, CDR2 SFDVKD. The CDR3 is CATSDPGTTDTQYF. CDR3 nucleotide sequence: TGTGCCACCAGTGATCCCGGGACAACAGATACGCAGTATTTT.

This clonotype was counted at least ten times. V gene TRBV12-3 or TRBV12-4 combines with J gene TRBJ2-7; 7 bases are shared with TRBD2. This CDR3 region has 16 residues. The V gene end was trimmed by 3 bases and the J gene end by 3 bases; junction bases not matched to a gene: 11. The CDR3 nucleotides are TGTGCCAGCAGTTTCCGAGCGGGAACGACCCTCTACGAGCAGTACTTC. Translating it yields CASSFRAGTTLYEQYF.

The chain couples TRBV29-1 to TRBJ2-7; D is tentatively TRBD1 or TRBD2 (7 bases each). CDR3 length: 13 amino acids. The germline V gene encodes CDR1 SQVTM and CDR2 ANQGSEA. V was shortened by 4 bases and J by 7 bases, with 17 bases between the two germline ends. The CDR3 is CSVARTGAGEQYF. The CDR3 bases are TGCAGCGTTGCGCGGACAGGAGCGGGAGAGCAGTACTTC.

This clonotype was seen only a few times. The J gene is TRBJ2-7, the V gene TRBV12-3 or TRBV12-4; D may correspond to TRBD1 or TRBD2 (6 bases each). Trimming cost V 3 bases and J 3 bases, with 15 bases left between them. The CDR3 totals 15 residues. CDR3: CASSLGPGGGYEQYF. DNA of the CDR3: TGTGCCAGCAGTTTGGGTCCCGGGGGCGGCTACGAGCAGTACTTC.

This clonotype occurred many times. This chain uses TRBV5-1 with TRBJ1-2; 8 positions match TRBD1. The germline V gene encodes CDR1 SGHRS and CDR2 YFSETQ. V trimming: 4 bases; J trimming: 1 base; junction bases outside the gene matches: 3. There are 14 residues in the CDR3. In DNA, the CDR3 is TGCGCCAGCAGCCAGGGGGCCGTTAACTATGGCTACACCTTC. Its translation: CASSQGAVNYGYTF.

V gene TRBV5-1 combines with J gene TRBJ2-3, with 8 bases identical to TRBD2. V shed 4 bases and J 5 bases; nucleotides not matched to a gene: 12. Looked up from germline, CDR1 is SGHRS and CDR2 is YFSETQ. The CDR3 totals 16 residues. CDR3 nucleotide sequence: TGCGCCAGCAGCCCCTGGGCTATCGGGAGGGGAGATACGCAGTATTTT. Residues: CASSPWAIGRGDTQYF.

This clonotype was observed many times. The V and J genes are TRBV7-2 and TRBJ1-5; D is unclear. Germline CDR1 is SGHTA and CDR2 is FQGNSA. Trimming took 1 base from V and 2 from J, leaving 9 bases between them. CDR3 length: 15 residues. The CDR3 loop reads CASSLDRAGNQPQHF. The DNA of the CDR3 is TGTGCCAGCAGCTTAGATAGGGCGGGCAATCAGCCCCAGCATTTT.

At least ten counts were recorded for this clonotype. The chain couples TRBV7-9 to TRBJ2-2; tentative D call: TRBD2 (6 bases). CDR3 length equals 20 residues. Trimming left V 5 bases short and J 1 base short, with 26 bases between. Germline V gives CDR1 SEHNR, CDR2 FQNEAQ (reference sequence). The CDR3 DNA reads as TGTGCCAGCAGCGGAAATCCGGCCCGGACGGGACTCCTGAACACCGGGGAGCTGTTTTTT. Translation: CASSGNPARTGLLNTGELFF.

The sample holds many counts of this clonotype. The chain is built from TRBV11-2 and TRBJ1-1, with D possibly TRBD1 on 5 matching bases. The CDR3 is made up of 16 amino acids. Germline values: CDR1 SGHAT, CDR2 FQNNGV. Trimming left V 1 base short and J 1 base short, with 13 bases between. CDR3 in amino acids: CASSLGAGYGNTEAFF. CDR3 nucleotide sequence: TGTGCCAGCAGCTTAGGGGCAGGGTATGGGAACACTGAAGCTTTCTTT.

This clonotype was observed a handful of times. The genes are TRBV29-1 and TRBJ2-7, with 10 bases fitting TRBD2. CDR1 and CDR2 from the germline V gene are SQVTM and ANQGSEA. The CDR3 runs 15 residues. After removal of 3 bases from V and 0 bases from J, the junction contained 5 bases not matched to a gene. CDR3 DNA sequence: TGCAGCGTTGATCTAGCGGGAGAGGCCTCCTACGAGCAGTACTTC. Its translation: CSVDLAGEASYEQYF.

Ten or more counts support this clonotype. The genes are TRBV18 and TRBJ2-1; perhaps D is TRBD1 or TRBD2 (5 bases each). Germline V gene data show CDR1 as KGHSH and CDR2 as LQKENI. This CDR3 is 16 amino acids long. V shed 6 bases and J shed 6 bases, with 21 bases lying between them. The CDR3 DNA follows: TGTGCCAGCTCGCCCAGCTGGGGGAGAGGTCCCAATGAGCAGTTCTTC. Its protein product is CASSPSWGRGPNEQFF.

This clonotype was recorded many times. The CDR3 nucleotides read TGTGCCAGCAGCTACGGGAGGGAAATAACAGAGACCCAGTACTTC. This translates into CASSYGREITETQYF. The genes are TRBV9 and TRBJ2-5; 8 nucleotides match TRBD2. Germline-derived CDR1 and CDR2 are SGDLS and YYNGEE. V trimming: 4 bases; J trimming: 4 bases; junction bases outside the gene matches: 9. The CDR3 length is 15 residues. Full variable domain (missing parts from reference TRBV9 and TRBJ2-5): DSGVTQTPKHLITATGQRVTLRCSPRSGDLSVYWYQQSLDQGLQFLIQYYNGEERAKGNILERFSAQQFPDLHSELNLSSLELGDSALYFCASSYGREITETQYFGPGTRLLVL.

The sample holds many counts of this clonotype. The chain couples TRBV28 to TRBJ2-6; tentative D call: TRBD1 (5 bases). CDR3 length: 16 amino acids. Per germline, CDR1 MDHEN and CDR2 SYDVKM. V gave up 3 bases and J gave up 2 bases, with 11 bases separating them. The CDR3 reads CASSFLDRAGANVLTF. CDR3 DNA sequence: TGTGCCAGCAGTTTCCTTGACAGAGCTGGGGCCAACGTCCTGACTTTC. Based on the CDR3 plus reference TRBV28 and TRBJ2-6, the full variable domain is DVKVTQSSRYLVKRTGEKVFLECVQDMDHENMFWYRQDPGLGLRLIYFSYDVKMKEKGDIPEGYSVSREKKERFSLILESASTNQTSMYLCASSFLDRAGANVLTFGAGSRLTVL.

This clonotype has at least ten counts. V usage is TRBV14 and J usage is TRBJ2-7, with a weak D call TRBD2 (6 bases). The germline V gene encodes CDR1 SGHDN and CDR2 FVKESK. The V end lost 4 bases, the J end lost 6 bases, and 16 bases lay between the germline ends. This CDR3 comprises 14 residues. CDR3 in amino acids: CASSLGGMSGEQYF. CDR3 in DNA: TGTGCCAGCAGCCTAGGAGGGATGTCGGGCGAGCAGTACTTC.

This clonotype was found many times. The junction does not match germline at one end; this may be a read error. The chain combines TRBV12-3 or TRBV12-4 with TRBJ2-3; 12 bases align to TRBD2. The CDR3 extends over 15 amino acids. The CDR3 bases are TGTGCCTGCAGACTAGCGGGGGACAACACAGATACGCAGTATTTT. This codes for CACRLAGDNTDTQYF.

This clonotype was recorded at least ten times. V gene TRBV20-1 combines with J gene TRBJ2-7, with 12 bases fitting TRBD2. The CDR3 is 14 residues long. In germline, CDR1 is DFQATT, CDR2 SNEGSKA (reference sequence). J was trimmed by 6 bases and V by 5 bases; bases with no gene match: 8. The CDR3: CSAPRTSGITEQYF. CDR3 DNA: TGCAGTGCTCCCCGGACTAGCGGGATAACCGAGCAGTACTTC.

This clonotype showed up many times. The chain recombines TRBV4-2 with TRBJ2-2, with 8 bases lining up with TRBD2. V shed 1 base and J 5 bases; nucleotides not matched to a gene: 9. The CDR3 length is 17 residues. The germline V gene encodes CDR1 LGHNA and CDR2 YNFKEQ. The CDR3 DNA reads TGTGCCAGCAGCCAAGTTGCAAGCGGGAGAAGAACCGGGGAGCTGTTTTTT. Protein product: CASSQVASGRRTGELFF.

This clonotype was detected many times. CDR3 protein: CASSLLQQGFYNEQFF. CDR3 bases: TGTGCCAGCAGCTTATTGCAACAGGGTTTCTACAATGAGCAGTTCTTC. The chain combines TRBV7-6 with TRBJ2-1; the D gene is possibly TRBD1 (6 bases). The CDR3 has 16 residues. Germline V gene sequence: CDR1 SGHVS, CDR2 FNYEAQ. Trimming shortened V by 2 bases and J by 3 bases, and 14 bases separated the two germline ends.

This clonotype was picked up many times. The rearrangement uses TRBV5-5 and TRBJ2-1; weak D call: TRBD2 (6 bases). Per the germline V gene, CDR1 is SGHKS and CDR2 is YYEKEE (reference sequence). This CDR3 comprises 15 residues. V gave up 6 bases and J gave up 4 bases, with 17 bases separating them. The CDR3 sequence is CASTTLAGMYNEQFF. The CDR3 nucleotides read TGTGCCAGCACTACCCTGGCGGGGATGTACAATGAGCAGTTCTTC. Looking up the rest from reference TRBV5-5 and TRBJ2-1 gives the full variable domain: DAGVTQSPTHLIKTRGQQVTLRCSPISGHKSVSWYQQVLGQGPQFIFQYYEKEERGRGNFPDRFSARQFPNYSSELNVNALLLGDSALYLCASTTLAGMYNEQFFGPGTRLTVL.

On this clonotype: This may come from a read error, since a much larger clone is one base off. The chain employs TRBV5-6 and TRBJ2-1; a weak D match, TRBD2 (5 bases). This CDR3 comprises 14 residues. CDR1 and CDR2 (germline): SGHDT, YYEEEE. The DNA for the CDR3 is TGTGCCAGCAGTAGGACTCCTACCTACAATGACCAGTTCTTC. Translating gives CASSRTPTYNDQFF.

This clonotype was detected ten times or more. CDR3 DNA sequence: TGTGCCAGCAGTCTAACCAACCTCTATGGCTACACCTTC. It codes for CASSLTNLYGYTF. The chain links TRBV28 to TRBJ1-2; D call uncertain. V shed 5 bases and J shed 4 bases, with 11 bases lying between them. The CDR3 length is 13 residues. Germline V lookup: CDR1 MDHEN, CDR2 SYDVKM.

The table lists this clonotype with many counts. The V call is TRBV29-1, the J call TRBJ1-2; D call uncertain. Per germline, CDR1 SQVTM and CDR2 ANQGSEA. The V and J ends lost 4 bases and 4 bases respectively, with 10 bases between them. The CDR3 is 12 amino acids. The CDR3 loop reads CSVAKGGYGYTF. The CDR3 nucleotides read TGCAGCGTTGCGAAGGGCGGCTATGGCTACACCTTC.

The rearrangement links TRBV20-1 to TRBJ2-5, with a weak D call TRBD1 (5 bases). The CDR3 spans 13 residues. The germline V and J ends were trimmed by 1 base and 3 bases, with 9 bases remaining between them. From germline, CDR1 is DFQATT and CDR2 SNEGSKA (reference sequence). The CDR3 coding sequence is TGCAGTGCTAGAGTTCCCAGGGAAGAGACCCAGTACTTC. It is translated as CSARVPREETQYF.

This clonotype was counted many times. The genes are TRBV20-1 and TRBJ1-5, with unresolved D. The CDR3 consists of 10 residues. CDR1 and CDR2 (germline): DFQATT, SNEGSKA (reference sequence). V was trimmed by 3 bases and J by 8 bases, leaving 5 bases between them. In DNA, the CDR3 is TGCAGTGCTAGTAGGGAGCCCCAGCATTTT. Translation gives CSASREPQHF.

This clonotype was picked up many times. The chain carries TRBV4-2 and TRBJ1-2; D is undetermined. V was clipped by 1 base and J by 8 bases, with 14 bases between them. This CDR3 is 14 amino acids long. The germline CDR1 and CDR2 sequences are LGHNA and YNFKEQ. The DNA of the CDR3 is TGTGCCAGCAGCCAAGGGACTGCAGCTAGGGGCTACACCTTC. Translation: CASSQGTAARGYTF.

Many counts were recorded for this clonotype. The genes are TRBV4-3 and TRBJ2-1, with 10 bases aligning to TRBD2. The CDR3 sequence is 17 residues long. Germline V gives CDR1 LGHNA, CDR2 YSLEER. Trimming cost V 4 bases and J 3 bases; bases outside gene matches: 9. The CDR3 sequence is CASSPLATSGDYNEQFF. The CDR3 DNA reads TGCGCCAGCAGCCCCCTCGCAACTAGCGGGGACTACAATGAGCAGTTCTTC.